What follows are 15 T cell receptor beta chains derived from one specimen sequenced in a study of blood T cell repertoires in COVID-19. Data came from immunoSEQ multiplex PCR; TCRdb stores just in-frame clones and leaves some out. Of fewer than 90,000 clones in the sample, 76% were seen once. Sample: peripheral blood. All receptors derive from a man in his 60s with COVID-19, enrolled during active disease.

The rearrangement uses TRBV5-6 and TRBJ1-4; 7 bases fit TRBD1. This CDR3 comprises 13 residues. V was clipped by 7 bases and J by 7 bases; unmatched bases: 7. Per the germline V gene, CDR1 is SGHDT and CDR2 is YYEEEE. This chain's CDR3 is CASQTGPSEKLFF. The CDR3 DNA reads TGTGCCAGCCAGACAGGGCCGAGTGAAAAACTGTTTTTT.

This clone was observed a few times. The chain combines TRBV5-1 with TRBJ1-2; possible D gene TRBD1, 5 bases. Trimming took 4 bases from V and 6 from J, leaving 16 bases between them. The CDR3 contains 14 residues. Germline V gene data show CDR1 as SGHRS and CDR2 as YFSETQ. CDR3 amino acids: CASSVPRDSDGYTF. In DNA, the CDR3 is TGCGCCAGCAGCGTACCACGGGACTCTGATGGCTACACCTTC.

The gene calls are TRBV19 and TRBJ1-5, with D perhaps matching TRBD1 (6 bases). Germline V gene data show CDR1 as LNHDA and CDR2 as SQIVND (reference sequence). The CDR3 has 16 residues. V gave up 5 bases and J gave up 1 base, with 15 bases separating them. Here the CDR3 reads CASSSGTTSSNQPQHF. CDR3 coding DNA: TGTGCCAGTAGTTCGGGGACAACCTCAAGCAATCAGCCCCAGCATTTT.

The chain joins TRBV5-6 to TRBJ2-2, with 9 bases that match TRBD1. Trimming removed 4 bases from V and 7 bases from J; junction bases left unmatched: 8. Germline CDR1 SGHDT, CDR2 YYEEEE. This CDR3 region has 15 residues. The CDR3 DNA is TGTGCCAGCAGCGTAACAGGGGGCCGTAACGGGGAGCTGTTTTTT. Its protein is CASSVTGGRNGELFF.

The table lists this clone with a few counts. This chain connects TRBV6-1 to TRBJ2-1; D remains ambiguous. The V and J ends lost 2 bases and 0 bases respectively, with 11 bases between them. The CDR3 runs 16 residues. The germline gives CDR1 MNHNS, CDR2 SASEGT. DNA of the CDR3: TGTGCCAGCAGTGAACTCGTACTGAGCTCCTACAATGAGCAGTTCTTC. Protein sequence: CASSELVLSSYNEQFF.

J is TRBJ2-1 and V is TRBV11-2, with TRBD2 matching over 11 bases. Trimming removed 1 base from V and 8 bases from J; junction bases left unmatched: 7. This CDR3 contains 16 residues. Germline V gene sequence: CDR1 SGHAT, CDR2 FQNNGV. The CDR3 protein is CASSLGALAGVDEQFF. The CDR3 DNA is TGTGCCAGCAGCTTAGGGGCACTAGCGGGGGTTGATGAGCAGTTCTTC.

The chain joins TRBV12-2 to TRBJ2-2; the D call in the table, TRBD2, was not verified against the DNA. TRBV12-2 is a pseudogene. The CDR3 sequence is 16 residues long. The CDR3 is CASRLLSGVGTGELFF. The CDR3 coding sequence is TGTGCAAGTCGCTTACTAAGCGGGGTGGGCACCGGGGAGCTGTTTTTT.

This chain uses TRBV7-6 with TRBJ2-5; TRBD2 matches at 7 bases. Per germline, CDR1 SGHVS and CDR2 FNYEAQ. V shed 6 bases and J 1 base; nucleotides not matched to a gene: 8. This CDR3 is built from 15 residues. In nucleotides, the CDR3 is TGTGCCAGCAGAGGTGGCGGGAGCCCCCAAGAGACCCAGTACTTC. It specifies CASRGGGSPQETQYF.

This clone was observed a few times. This chain connects TRBV9 to TRBJ2-2; TRBD1 might be the D (6 bases). V lost 2 bases to trimming and J lost 0 bases, with 8 bases between them. Germline values: CDR1 SGDLS, CDR2 YYNGEE. The CDR3 spans 15 residues. In DNA form, the CDR3 reads TGTGCCAGCAGCGTTTACAGGGCGAACACCGGGGAGCTGTTTTTT. Its translation: CASSVYRANTGELFF.

This clone occurred a few times. The rearrangement uses TRBV5-1 and TRBJ2-2; 12 bases fit TRBD2. The V gene's germline CDR1 is SGHRS and CDR2 YFSETQ. The CDR3 covers 17 residues. J lost 6 bases, V lost 4 bases, and 10 bases had no gene match. The CDR3 loop reads CASSQSTLAGGAGELFF. In nucleotides, the CDR3 is TGCGCCAGCAGCCAATCGACTCTAGCGGGAGGGGCCGGGGAGCTGTTTTTT.

This clone showed up just a few times. The chain links TRBV11-3 to TRBJ1-5; 7 positions match TRBD1. Germline CDR1 reads SGHNT; CDR2 reads YENEEA. Unmatched junction bases numbered 9, after V lost 6 bases and J lost 4 bases. The CDR3 runs 15 residues. The CDR3 loop is CASRSRYRGNQPQHF. The CDR3 coding sequence is TGTGCCAGCAGGTCACGTTACAGGGGAAATCAGCCCCAGCATTTT.

In its sample, this clone was seen a few times. The chain combines TRBV7-3 with TRBJ1-6; the match to TRBD1 covers 7 bases. Germline V gene lookup returns CDR1 SGHTA and CDR2 FQGTGA. Trimming at V came to 5 bases and at J to 6 bases, leaving 16 bases not matched to a gene. The CDR3 has 18 residues. As DNA, the CDR3 is TGTGCCAGCAGCCCTCCACCGGTCCCGGGACAGCCTAATTCACCCCTCCACTTT. Encoded protein: CASSPPPVPGQPNSPLHF.

This sequence joins TRBV6-1 and TRBJ2-7; 7 nucleotides match TRBD1. V shed 3 bases, J shed 0 bases, and the junction held 2 bases outside the gene matches. CDR1 and CDR2 from the germline V gene are MNHNS and SASEGT. This CDR3 comprises 14 residues. The CDR3 region is CASSEGDSSYEQYF. The CDR3 region has the DNA TGTGCCAGCAGTGAGGGGGACAGCTCCTACGAGCAGTACTTC.

There are a few counts of this clone. This chain uses TRBV5-1 with TRBJ2-1; D is unclear. Trimming removed 4 bases from V and 12 bases from J, with 14 bases in between. The germline CDR1 and CDR2 sequences are SGHRS and YFSETQ. The length of the CDR3 is 12 residues. CDR3 nucleotides: TGCGCCAGCAGCGTAGACTCTTCCGCGCAGTTCTTC. Protein sequence: CASSVDSSAQFF.

The J gene is TRBJ1-2, the V gene TRBV10-3, with TRBD1 matching 8 bases. The CDR3 has 15 residues. Trimming removed 3 bases from V and 4 bases from J; junction bases left unmatched: 7. Germline values: CDR1 ENHRY, CDR2 SYGVKD. CDR3 nucleotides: TGTGCCATCAGTGACGGCAGGGGGCCCCGCTATGGCTACACCTTC. Its protein is CAISDGRGPRYGYTF.